One sample yielded the 23 T cell receptor beta chains listed below, sequenced in a study of T cell changes during pregnancy in multiple sclerosis. Data came from immunoSEQ multiplex PCR; TCRdb stores just in-frame clones and leaves some out. Of 20,000 to 30,000 clones in the sample, 90% were seen once. The sequencing used CD8+ T cells from peripheral blood mononuclear cells, collected in the third trimester of pregnancy. The receptor set was obtained from a female donor in good health, enrolled as a control in a pregnancy study.

J is TRBJ2-5 and V is TRBV5-1; 14 bases agree with TRBD2. The J segment lost 4 bases and the V segment lost 1 base, leaving 9 bases of the junction unmatched. The CDR3 length is 18 residues. Germline CDR1 and CDR2: SGHRS and YFSETQ. In DNA, the CDR3 is TGCGCCAGCAGCTTGACCCCCTCGACTAGCGGGAGGGGAGAGACCCAGTACTTC. Its protein is CASSLTPSTSGRGETQYF.

With respect to this clone: Its ends do not fully match the called genes, so a read error is possible. V gene TRBV4-1 combines with J gene TRBJ1-2, with D unresolved. The CDR3 consists of 15 residues. CDR1 is MGHRA, CDR2 YSYEKL, per germline. CDR3 region: CASSQVVAEGYGHTF. The CDR3 region has the DNA TGCGCCAGCAGCCAAGTTGTGGCCGAGGGCTATGGCCACACCTTC.

The chain employs TRBV2 and TRBJ2-2, with D possibly being TRBD1 (6 bases). The length of the CDR3 is 15 residues. Germline V gene sequence: CDR1 SNHLY, CDR2 FYNNEI. Trimming pared 8 bases from V and 0 bases from J, leaving 13 bases between. The CDR3 here is CASLTGTTNTGELFF. The DNA for the CDR3 is TGTGCCAGCCTTACCGGGACAACGAACACCGGGGAGCTGTTTTTT.

The rearrangement uses TRBV27 and TRBJ2-1, with 14 bases lining up with TRBD2. The CDR3 sequence is 16 residues long. Trimming took 5 bases from V and 8 from J; bases not matched to a gene: 8. The V gene's germline CDR1 is MNHEY and CDR2 SMNVEV (reference sequence). The CDR3 region is CASSLPGLAGAHEQFF. CDR3 nucleotides: TGTGCCAGCAGTCTACCGGGACTAGCGGGAGCCCATGAGCAGTTCTTC.

There are a few counts of this clone. The V call is TRBV7-9, the J call TRBJ1-1, with TRBD1 identical over 8 bases. CDR1 and CDR2 (germline): SEHNR, FQNEAQ (reference sequence). CDR3 length: 13 amino acids. After removal of 8 bases from V and 4 bases from J, the junction contained 6 bases not matched to a gene. For the CDR3, the DNA is TGTGCCAGCGGACAGGGCTCGAGCACTGAAGCTTTCTTT. This sequence encodes CASGQGSSTEAFF.

This chain connects TRBV5-1 to TRBJ1-4; no reliable D call. Germline V gene data show CDR1 as SGHRS and CDR2 as YFSETQ. With 0 bases removed from V and 4 bases from J, the gap between germline ends came to 7 bases. This CDR3 region has 14 residues. The CDR3 DNA follows: TGCGCCAGCAGCTTGGGCGGGTATAATGAAAAACTGTTTTTT. It specifies CASSLGGYNEKLFF.

This rearrangement joins TRBV9 to TRBJ2-7, with 7 bases aligning to TRBD2. Germline CDR1 is SGDLS and CDR2 is YYNGEE. The CDR3 extends over 14 amino acids. Germline trimming cut 0 bases from V and 3 bases from J; bases unmatched to any gene: 3. The CDR3 DNA reads as TGTGCCAGCAGCGTAGAAGAGCGGGGCTACGAGCAGTACTTC. Protein product: CASSVEERGYEQYF. The variable domain in full, completed from reference TRBV9 and TRBJ2-7, reads DSGVTQTPKHLITATGQRVTLRCSPRSGDLSVYWYQQSLDQGLQFLIQYYNGEERAKGNILERFSAQQFPDLHSELNLSSLELGDSALYFCASSVEERGYEQYFGPGTRLTVT.

The chain joins TRBV12-5 to TRBJ1-4; TRBD1 agrees at 8 bases. This CDR3 has 15 amino acids. The ends lost 5 bases at V and 1 base at J; junction bases unmatched: 3. Germline V gives CDR1 LGHNT, CDR2 FRNRAP. The CDR3 is CASGPGQGTNEKLFF. CDR3 DNA sequence: TGTGCTAGTGGTCCCGGACAGGGAACTAATGAAAAACTGTTTTTT.

The CDR3 DNA reads TGTGCCAGCAGCTTAGAAGTGGCTAGCGGCTCTCGTTCCTACAATGAGCAGTTCTTC. Its translation is CASSLEVASGSRSYNEQFF. V is TRBV7-9 and J is TRBJ2-1; 7 bases line up with TRBD2. Germline values: CDR1 SEHNR, CDR2 FQNEAQ (reference sequence). With 1 base clipped from V and 1 base from J, the junction kept 13 bases outside the gene matches. CDR3 length: 19 amino acids.

This clone was counted once. The J gene is TRBJ1-1, the V gene TRBV5-8; the D is unclear. The CDR3 sequence is 12 residues long. Germline CDR1 and CDR2: SGHTS and YDEGEE. V was cut by 0 bases and J by 5 bases, with 5 bases left in between. The CDR3 here is CASSLVGTEAFF. CDR3 coding DNA: TGTGCCAGCAGCTTGGTCGGGACTGAAGCTTTCTTT.

This clone was picked up one time. The chain employs TRBV27 and TRBJ2-1; D is undetermined. Germline V gives CDR1 MNHEY, CDR2 SMNVEV (reference sequence). The CDR3 is made up of 14 amino acids. With 5 bases removed from V and 8 bases from J, the gap between germline ends came to 16 bases. The CDR3 reads CASSLSSGIYEQFF. CDR3 DNA sequence: TGTGCCAGCAGTCTCTCCTCCGGTATCTATGAGCAGTTCTTC.

V is TRBV7-9 and J is TRBJ1-4; the match to TRBD1 covers 8 bases. Germline trimming cut 4 bases from V and 1 base from J; bases unmatched to any gene: 14. The germline CDR1 and CDR2 sequences are SEHNR and FQNEAQ (reference sequence). This CDR3 region has 19 residues. CDR3 DNA sequence: TGTGCCAGCAGCTCGGTGACACAGACAGGGGAAGGAACTAATGAAAAACTGTTTTTT. Translation gives CASSSVTQTGEGTNEKLFF.

V gene TRBV2 combines with J gene TRBJ1-2, with TRBD1 matching over 7 bases. Germline trimming cut 2 bases from V and 6 bases from J; bases unmatched to any gene: 6. The CDR3 has 14 residues. Germline values: CDR1 SNHLY, CDR2 FYNNEI. In DNA, the CDR3 is TGTGCCAGCAGTGAATATTCGGGGACAGATGGCTACACCTTC. Translating gives CASSEYSGTDGYTF.

The chain recombines TRBV6-1 with TRBJ2-1; D perhaps matches TRBD2 (6 bases). Trimming pared 1 base from V and 8 bases from J, leaving 9 bases between. Per germline, CDR1 MNHNS and CDR2 SASEGT. The CDR3 contains 13 residues. CDR3 amino acids: CASSEGEDDEQFF. CDR3 DNA: TGTGCCAGCAGTGAAGGGGAGGACGATGAGCAGTTCTTC.

This chain links TRBV2 with TRBJ2-7; 7 bases are a match to TRBD1. J gave up 3 bases and V 6 bases, and 11 bases lay outside the gene matches. Germline V lookup: CDR1 SNHLY, CDR2 FYNNEI. This CDR3 has 15 residues. The CDR3 DNA is TGTGCCAGCAGCGCCCGGGACAGAGCCTACTACGAGCAGTACTTC. Encoded protein: CASSARDRAYYEQYF.

The CDR3 DNA sequence: TGTGCCAGCAGTGACTCGGACAGGGCTGAGCAGTACTTC. This codes for CASSDSDRAEQYF. The chain is built from TRBV6-4 and TRBJ2-7; TRBD1 matches 8 bases. Germline trimming cut 0 bases from V and 7 bases from J; bases unmatched to any gene: 2. This CDR3 has 13 amino acids. Germline CDR1 is MRHNA and CDR2 is SNTAGT.

The chain links TRBV15 to TRBJ2-3, with D perhaps TRBD1 (6 bases). With 3 bases removed from V and 3 bases from J, the gap between germline ends came to 19 bases. CDR1 LNHNV and CDR2 YYDKDF come from the germline V gene (reference sequence). The CDR3 extends over 17 amino acids. This CDR3 reads CATSSPSSQGMTDTQYF. CDR3 in DNA: TGTGCCACCAGCAGCCCATCCAGCCAGGGGATGACAGATACGCAGTATTTT.

To note about this clone: A read error may produce the germline difference seen at one junction end. The genes are TRBV28 and TRBJ2-5; 8 nucleotides align to TRBD2. This CDR3 is built from 14 residues. Germline assignment: CDR1 MDHEN and CDR2 SYDVKM. This chain's CDR3 is CASSFSPGGGSGDF. CDR3 in DNA: TGTGCCAGCAGTTTTTCCCCGGGTGGTGGTAGCGGGGACTTC.

The chain joins TRBV18 to TRBJ2-3; D unresolved. Trimming removed 0 bases at V and 2 bases at J, with 3 bases between. The CDR3 loop spans 13 amino acids. Germline V lookup: CDR1 KGHSH, CDR2 LQKENI. The CDR3 nucleotides read TGTGCCAGCTCACCACCCCACACAGATACGCAGTATTTT. This sequence encodes CASSPPHTDTQYF. The complete variable domain, with remaining parts taken from reference TRBV18 and TRBJ2-3, reads NAGVMQNPRHLVRRRGQEARLRCSPMKGHSHVYWYRQLPEEGLKFMVYLQKENIIDESGMPKERFSAEFPKEGPSILRIQQVVRGDSAAYFCASSPPHTDTQYFGPGTRLTVL.

The V and J genes are TRBV6-1 and TRBJ2-2, with 9 bases matching TRBD1. The CDR3 has 15 amino acids. V dropped 6 bases and J dropped 5; count of bases not matched to a gene: 7. Germline CDR1 reads MNHNS; CDR2 reads SASEGT. The CDR3 sequence is CASRPGQGLTGELFF. Here the CDR3 DNA reads TGTGCCAGCAGGCCGGGACAGGGTCTAACCGGGGAGCTGTTTTTT.

V is TRBV4-2 and J is TRBJ2-7, with TRBD2 identical over 11 bases. With 2 bases clipped from V and 3 bases from J, the junction kept 6 bases outside the gene matches. There are 16 residues in the CDR3. CDR1 and CDR2 from the germline V gene are LGHNA and YNFKEQ. The CDR3 sequence is CASSQLSGTSGYEQYF. CDR3 nucleotide sequence: TGTGCCAGCAGCCAACTCTCCGGGACTAGCGGCTACGAGCAGTACTTC.

The rearrangement links TRBV5-6 to TRBJ1-2, with 7 bases lining up with TRBD1. V lost 0 bases to trimming and J lost 4 bases; unmatched junction nucleotides: 6. In germline, CDR1 is SGHDT, CDR2 YYEEEE. The CDR3 totals 15 residues. CDR3 region: CASSLVTGNSYGYTF. The CDR3, as DNA: TGTGCCAGCAGCTTGGTGACAGGGAATAGCTATGGCTACACCTTC.

V and J are TRBV28 and TRBJ1-5; TRBD1 might be the D (5 bases). The germline V and J ends were trimmed by 6 bases and 12 bases, with 18 bases remaining between them. Germline CDR1 and CDR2: MDHEN and SYDVKM. The CDR3 loop spans 13 amino acids. The CDR3 DNA follows: TGTGCCAGCAGCCTCCTTTCAGGGTCCCTCCAGCATTTT. Translated, it gives CASSLLSGSLQHF.